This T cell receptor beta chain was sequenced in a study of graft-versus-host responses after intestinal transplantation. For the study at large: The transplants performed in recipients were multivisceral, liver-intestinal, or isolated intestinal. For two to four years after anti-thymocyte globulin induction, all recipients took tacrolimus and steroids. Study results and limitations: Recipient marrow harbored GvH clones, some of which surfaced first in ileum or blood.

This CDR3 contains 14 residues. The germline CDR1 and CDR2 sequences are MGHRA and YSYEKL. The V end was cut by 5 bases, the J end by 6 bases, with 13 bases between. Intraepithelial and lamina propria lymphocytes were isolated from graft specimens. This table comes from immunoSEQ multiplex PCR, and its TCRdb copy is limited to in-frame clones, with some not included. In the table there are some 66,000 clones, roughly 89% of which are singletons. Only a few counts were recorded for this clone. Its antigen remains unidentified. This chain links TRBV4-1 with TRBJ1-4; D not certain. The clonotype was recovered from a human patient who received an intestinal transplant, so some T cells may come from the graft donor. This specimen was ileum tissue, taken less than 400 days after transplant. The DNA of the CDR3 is TGCGCCAGCAGCGTAGATGGGGAGTATGAAAAACTGTTTTTT. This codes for CASSVDGEYEKLFF.